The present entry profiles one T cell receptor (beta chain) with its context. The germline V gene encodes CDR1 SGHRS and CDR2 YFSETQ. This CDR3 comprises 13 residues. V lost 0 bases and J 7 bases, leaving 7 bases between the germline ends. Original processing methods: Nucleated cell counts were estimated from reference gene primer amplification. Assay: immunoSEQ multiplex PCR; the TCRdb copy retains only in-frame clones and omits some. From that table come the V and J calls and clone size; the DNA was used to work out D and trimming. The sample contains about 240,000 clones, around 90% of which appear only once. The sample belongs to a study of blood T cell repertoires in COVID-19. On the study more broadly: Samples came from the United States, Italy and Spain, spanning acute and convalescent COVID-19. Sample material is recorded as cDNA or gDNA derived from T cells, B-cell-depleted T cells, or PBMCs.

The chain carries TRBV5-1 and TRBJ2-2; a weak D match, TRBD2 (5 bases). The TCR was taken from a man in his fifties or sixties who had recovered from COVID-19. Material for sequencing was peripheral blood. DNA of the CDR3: TGCGCCAGCAGCTTGGTCGGGGACGGGGAGCTGTTTTTT. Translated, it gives CASSLVGDGELFF.